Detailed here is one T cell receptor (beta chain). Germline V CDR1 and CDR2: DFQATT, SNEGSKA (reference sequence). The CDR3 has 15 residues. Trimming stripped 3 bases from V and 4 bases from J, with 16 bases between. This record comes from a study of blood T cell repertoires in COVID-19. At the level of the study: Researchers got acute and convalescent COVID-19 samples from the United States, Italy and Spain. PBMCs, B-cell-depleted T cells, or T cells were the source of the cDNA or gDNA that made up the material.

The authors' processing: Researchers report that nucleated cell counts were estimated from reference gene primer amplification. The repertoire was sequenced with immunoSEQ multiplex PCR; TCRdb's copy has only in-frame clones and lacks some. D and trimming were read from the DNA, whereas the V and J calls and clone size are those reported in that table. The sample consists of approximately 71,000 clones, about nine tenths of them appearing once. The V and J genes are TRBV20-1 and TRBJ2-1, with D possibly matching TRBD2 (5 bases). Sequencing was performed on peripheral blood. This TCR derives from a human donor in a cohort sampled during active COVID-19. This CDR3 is CSASLPQRSYNEQFF. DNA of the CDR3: TGCAGTGCTAGTTTACCCCAGCGGAGTTACAATGAGCAGTTCTTC.